The rows below give T cell receptor beta chains drawn from one sample of a study of shared clonotypes between healthy human individuals. Profiled with immunoSEQ multiplex PCR; TCRdb holds only in-frame clones, not every one. The sample shows some 700,000 clones, 90% of them seen only once. Sequencing used memory CD8+ T cells from PBMCs. These receptors were collected from a man aged 18-30 years in good health. Some clones in this sample may be carry-over from other donors' samples. The CDR3 runs from the conserved cysteine through the conserved F or W. The D gene is left open where the match is weak. Clone size is given for some rows only: seen once, a few or many times, or a class if the clone is expanded.

TRBV5-1	TRBJ1-1	NA	NA	TGCGCCAGCAGCTTGGCGGGGACGGGTGAAGCTTTCTTT	CASSLAGTGEAFF
TRBV7-9	TRBJ2-7	NA	NA	TGTGCCAGCAGCGAATTACCTCCGACAGTCAGCTACGAGCAGTACTTC	CASSELPPTVSYEQYF
TRBV5-1	TRBJ2-2	few	TRBD1	TGCGCCAGCAGTTGGGACCCGGGACAGATGGGCGGCGGGGAGCTGTTTTTT	CASSWDPGQMGGGELFF
TRBV15	TRBJ2-3	few	NA	TGTGCCACCAGCAGAGGGGGGGAAACAGATACGCAGTATTTT	CATSRGGETDTQYF
TRBV7-8	TRBJ2-5	NA	TRBD2	TGTGCCAGCAGCTTACGACTAGCGGGAGCTCAAGAGACCCAGTACTTC	CASSLRLAGAQETQYF
TRBV28	TRBJ2-7	once	NA	TGTGCCAGCAGTTTATTGGGCGGGGCCTACTACGAGCAGTACTTC	CASSLLGGAYYEQYF
TRBV7-9	TRBJ2-7	NA	TRBD2	TGTGCCAGCAGCTTAGAGGCGGGAGGGGATCCCGAGCAGTACTTC	CASSLEAGGDPEQYF
TRBV5-6	TRBJ2-3	NA	TRBD2	TGTGCCAGCAGCTTGGGTCTAGCGGGAGATACGCAGTATTTT	CASSLGLAGDTQYF
TRBV7-9	TRBJ2-3	NA	NA	TGTGCCAGCAGCTTAGGGGCTGATACGCAGTATTTT	CASSLGADTQYF
TRBV27	TRBJ2-7	NA	NA	TGTGCCAGCAGTTTTTTTTCTGGGCCCCTCTACGAGCAGTACTTC	CASSFFSGPLYEQYF
TRBV19	TRBJ1-5	NA	NA	TGTGCCAGTAGTATAGTTCCAGGGGATACTCAGCCCCAGCATTTT	CASSIVPGDTQPQHF
TRBV27	TRBJ2-1	NA	TRBD1	TGTGCCAGCAGTTCCACCGGGACAGGGTACAATGAGCAGTTCTTC	CASSSTGTGYNEQFF
TRBV27	TRBJ2-1	NA	TRBD1	TGTGCCAGCAGTTGGGACAGGGGTTACAATGAGCAGTTCTTC	CASSWDRGYNEQFF
TRBV29-1	TRBJ2-7	NA	NA	TGCAGCGTTGATGGCCTACGAGGGGAGCAGTACTTC	CSVDGLRGEQYF
TRBV2	TRBJ2-2	NA	TRBD2	TGTGCCAGCAGTGGACTAGCGGGAGGGCACACCGGGGAGCTGTTTTTT	CASSGLAGGHTGELFF
TRBV13	TRBJ1-2	few	NA	TGTGCCAGCAGCTCGGACCGTCACTATGGCTACACCTTC	CASSSDRHYGYTF
TRBV28	TRBJ2-7	NA	TRBD1	TGTGCCAGCCTAGGACAGGGGATCCCCTACGAGCAGTACTTC	CASLGQGIPYEQYF
TRBV27	TRBJ2-7	NA	NA	TGTGCCAGCAGTCCACCGGGCCACTACGAGCAGTACTTC	CASSPPGHYEQYF
TRBV28	TRBJ2-1	NA	NA	TGTGCCAGCAGTTTATTCATCCGTAGCTCCTACAATGAGCAGTTCTTC	CASSLFIRSSYNEQFF
TRBV7-6	TRBJ2-7	NA	TRBD1	TGTGCCAGCAGCATCAGACAGGGTACCCACGAGCAGTACTTC	CASSIRQGTHEQYF
TRBV7-9	TRBJ2-3	NA	NA	TGTGCCAGCAGCTTAAATCGGGTGATAAACACAGATACGCAGTATTTT	CASSLNRVINTDTQYF
TRBV29-1	TRBJ1-2	few	NA	TGCAGCGTTGCCGGGGCCGATGGCTACACCTTC	CSVAGADGYTF
TRBV19	TRBJ1-1	NA	NA	TGTGCCAGTAGTCCATGGCCCCGTCCAGGGACTGAAGCTTTCTTT	CASSPWPRPGTEAFF
TRBV18	TRBJ2-2	NA	TRBD2	TGTGCCAGCTCACCGCCCTTAGCGGGAGGGAACACCGGGGAGCTGTTTTTT	CASSPPLAGGNTGELFF
TRBV4-3	TRBJ2-3	NA	NA	TGCGCCAGCAGCCGCATCACCTCCCCCGATACGCAGTATTTT	CASSRITSPDTQYF